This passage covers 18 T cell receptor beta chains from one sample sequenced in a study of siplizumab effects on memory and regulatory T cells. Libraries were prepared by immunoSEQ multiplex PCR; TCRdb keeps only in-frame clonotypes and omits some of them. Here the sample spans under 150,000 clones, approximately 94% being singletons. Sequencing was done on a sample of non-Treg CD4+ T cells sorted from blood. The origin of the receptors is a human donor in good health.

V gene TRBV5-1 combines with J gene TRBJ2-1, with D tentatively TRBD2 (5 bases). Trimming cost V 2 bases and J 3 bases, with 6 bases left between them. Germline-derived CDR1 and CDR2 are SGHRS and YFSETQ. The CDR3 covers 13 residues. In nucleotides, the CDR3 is TGCGCCAGCAGCTTAGCGGACTACAATGAGCAGTTCTTC. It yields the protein CASSLADYNEQFF.

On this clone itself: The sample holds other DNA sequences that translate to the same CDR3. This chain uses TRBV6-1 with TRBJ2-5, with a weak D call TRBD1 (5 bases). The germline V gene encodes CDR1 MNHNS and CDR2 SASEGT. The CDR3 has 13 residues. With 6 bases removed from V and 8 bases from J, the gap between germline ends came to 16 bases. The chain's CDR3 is CASSLQVGETQYF. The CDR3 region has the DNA TGTGCCAGCAGCTTACAGGTAGGAGAAACCCAGTACTTC.

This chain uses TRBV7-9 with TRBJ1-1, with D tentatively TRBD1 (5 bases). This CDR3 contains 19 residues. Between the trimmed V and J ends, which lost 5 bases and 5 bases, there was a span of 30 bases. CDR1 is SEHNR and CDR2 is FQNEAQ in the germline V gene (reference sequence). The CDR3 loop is CASSARSQGPVILGTEAFF. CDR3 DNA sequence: TGTGCCAGCAGCGCCAGAAGTCAGGGCCCGGTAATCCTCGGAACTGAAGCTTTCTTT.

The CDR3 DNA sequence: TGCGCCAGCACCAAACCCCCCCAGTACTTC. Translation: CASTKPPQYF. The chain uses TRBV10-1 and TRBJ2-5; D is undetermined. The germline V and J ends were trimmed by 7 bases and 9 bases, with 9 bases remaining between them. Per the germline V gene, CDR1 is WNHNN and CDR2 is SYGVQD (reference sequence). The CDR3 extends over 10 amino acids.

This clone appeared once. The CDR3 region is CASSFGELTEAFF. DNA of the CDR3: TGCGCCAGCAGCTTCGGGGAATTGACTGAAGCTTTCTTT. The chain joins TRBV5-1 to TRBJ1-1; D ambiguous. This CDR3 spans 13 amino acids. Germline-derived CDR1 and CDR2 are SGHRS and YFSETQ. V dropped 2 bases and J dropped 5 bases, with 10 bases sitting between them.

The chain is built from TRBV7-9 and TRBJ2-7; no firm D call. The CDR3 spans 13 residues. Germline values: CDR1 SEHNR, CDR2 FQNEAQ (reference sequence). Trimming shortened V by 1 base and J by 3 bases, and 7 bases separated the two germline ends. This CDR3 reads CASSLGSLYEQYF. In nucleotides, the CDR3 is TGTGCCAGCAGCTTAGGCTCCCTCTACGAGCAGTACTTC. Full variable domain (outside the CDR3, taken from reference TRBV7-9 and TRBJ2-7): DTGVSQNPRHKITKRGQNVTFRCDPISEHNRLYWYRQTLGQGPEFLTYFQNEAQLEKSRLLSDRFSAERPKGSFSTLEIQRTEQGDSAMYLCASSLGSLYEQYFGPGTRLTVT.

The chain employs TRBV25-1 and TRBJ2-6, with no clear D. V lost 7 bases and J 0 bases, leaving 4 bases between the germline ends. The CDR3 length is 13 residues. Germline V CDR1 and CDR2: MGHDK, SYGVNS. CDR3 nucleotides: TGTGCCAGCATGGTCTCTGGGGCCAACGTCCTGACTTTC. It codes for CASMVSGANVLTF.

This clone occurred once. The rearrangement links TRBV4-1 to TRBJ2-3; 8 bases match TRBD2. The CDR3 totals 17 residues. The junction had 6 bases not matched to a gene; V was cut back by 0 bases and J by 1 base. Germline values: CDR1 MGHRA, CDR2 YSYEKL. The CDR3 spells CASSQDWGRGGTDTQYF. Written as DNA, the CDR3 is TGCGCCAGCAGCCAAGATTGGGGGCGGGGGGGCACAGATACGCAGTATTTT.

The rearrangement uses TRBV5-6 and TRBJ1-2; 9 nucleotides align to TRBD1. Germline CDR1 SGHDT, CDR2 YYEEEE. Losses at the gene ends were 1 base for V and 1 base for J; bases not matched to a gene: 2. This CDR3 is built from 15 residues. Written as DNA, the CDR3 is TGTGCCAGCAGCTTGCGGACAGGGGTTAACTATGGCTACACCTTC. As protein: CASSLRTGVNYGYTF.

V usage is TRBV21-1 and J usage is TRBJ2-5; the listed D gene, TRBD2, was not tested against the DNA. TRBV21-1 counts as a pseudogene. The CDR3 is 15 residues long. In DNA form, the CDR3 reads TGTGCCAGCAGCAATAGGGGAGGGAATCAAGAGACCCAGTACTTC. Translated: CASSNRGGNQETQYF.

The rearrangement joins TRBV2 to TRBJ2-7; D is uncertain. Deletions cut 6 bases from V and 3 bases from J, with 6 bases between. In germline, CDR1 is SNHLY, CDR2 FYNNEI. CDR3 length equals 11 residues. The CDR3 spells CASSRYYEQYF. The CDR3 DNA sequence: TGTGCCAGCAGCAGATACTACGAGCAGTACTTC. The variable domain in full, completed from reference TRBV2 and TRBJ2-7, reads EPEVTQTPSHQVTQMGQEVILRCVPISNHLYFYWYRQILGQKVEFLVSFYNNEISEKSEIFDDQFSVERPDGSNFTLKIRSTKLEDSAMYFCASSRYYEQYFGPGTRLTVT.

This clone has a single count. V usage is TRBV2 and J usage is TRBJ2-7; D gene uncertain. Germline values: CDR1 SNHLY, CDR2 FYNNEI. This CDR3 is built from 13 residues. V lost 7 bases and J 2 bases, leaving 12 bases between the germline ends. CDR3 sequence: CASNPWRAYEQYF. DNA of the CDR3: TGTGCCAGCAATCCCTGGAGAGCCTACGAGCAGTACTTC.

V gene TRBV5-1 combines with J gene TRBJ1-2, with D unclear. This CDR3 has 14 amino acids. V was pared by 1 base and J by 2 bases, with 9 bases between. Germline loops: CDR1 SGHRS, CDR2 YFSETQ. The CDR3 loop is CASSLSGGNYGYTF. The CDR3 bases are TGCGCCAGCAGCTTGTCTGGCGGGAACTATGGCTACACCTTC.

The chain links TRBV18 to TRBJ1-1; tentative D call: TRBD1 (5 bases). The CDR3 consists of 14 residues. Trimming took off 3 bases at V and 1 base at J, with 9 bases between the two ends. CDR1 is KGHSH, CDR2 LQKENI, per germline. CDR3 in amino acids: CASSPTAQNTEAFF. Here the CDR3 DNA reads TGTGCCAGCTCACCGACAGCCCAGAACACTGAAGCTTTCTTT.

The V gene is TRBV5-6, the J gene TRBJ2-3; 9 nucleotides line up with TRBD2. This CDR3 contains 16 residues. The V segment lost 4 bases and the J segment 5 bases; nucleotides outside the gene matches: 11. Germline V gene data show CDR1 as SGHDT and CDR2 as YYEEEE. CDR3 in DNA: TGTGCCAGCAGCGGAGATAGCGGGAGAGGCATAGATACGCAGTATTTT. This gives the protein CASSGDSGRGIDTQYF.

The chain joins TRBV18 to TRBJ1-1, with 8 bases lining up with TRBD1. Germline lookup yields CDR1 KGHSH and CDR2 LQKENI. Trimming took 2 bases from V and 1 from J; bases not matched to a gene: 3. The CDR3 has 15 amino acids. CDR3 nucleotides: TGTGCCAGCTCACCAGTGACAGGGGAGAACACTGAAGCTTTCTTT. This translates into CASSPVTGENTEAFF.

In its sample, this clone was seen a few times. This CDR3 reads CASSPLAAGDYTF. DNA for the CDR3: TGTGCCAGCTCACCTTTGGCAGCCGGCGACTACACCTTC. The chain couples TRBV18 to TRBJ1-2; D not resolved. V was pared by 3 bases and J by 10 bases, with 15 bases between. The CDR3 length is 13 residues. CDR1 is KGHSH, CDR2 LQKENI, per germline.

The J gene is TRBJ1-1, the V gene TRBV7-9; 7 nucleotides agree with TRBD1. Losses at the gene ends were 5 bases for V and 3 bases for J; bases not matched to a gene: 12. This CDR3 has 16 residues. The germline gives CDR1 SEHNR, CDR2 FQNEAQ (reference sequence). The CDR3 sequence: CASSRHYIDRDTEAFF. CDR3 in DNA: TGTGCCAGCAGCCGCCATTATATTGACAGGGACACTGAAGCTTTCTTT.